The 8 T cell receptor beta chains listed next were all sequenced from one sample in a study of identical twins (dated by TCRdb to the mid-2010s). Library preparation used 5' RACE. Instrument on record: Illumina HiSeq 2000. The public reads were quality trimmed at Q25 with fastp and then assembled into clones with MiXCR by TCRdb, keeping productive beta chains. Merged by CDR3 protein, the rows form single entries marked with the most common genes and DNA. This sample has approximately 230,000 distinct CDR3 sequences in its table, and 5.5% to 7.5% of those were observed once. Jointly, the top ten make up roughly 15% of the sample. These data were also reused for a study on T cells expressing NK-cell markers.

The sample consisted of CD8+ T cells sorted from blood. Receptor source: a woman between 18 and 29 years old in good health.

This clonotype was counted only a few times. The gene calls are TRBV12-3 or TRBV12-4 and TRBJ2-7; D is uncertain. This CDR3 comprises 12 residues. V was pared by 3 bases and J by 4 bases, with 7 bases between. The CDR3 DNA reads as TGTGCCAGCAGTTTGGTGTGGTACGAGCAGTACTTC. Its protein product is CASSLVWYEQYF.

This clonotype was observed at least ten times. V gene TRBV12-3 or TRBV12-4 combines with J gene TRBJ1-5; D unclear. This CDR3 spans 13 amino acids. Between the trimmed V and J ends, which lost 4 bases and 6 bases, there was a span of 10 bases. The CDR3 here is CASSYDGVQPQHF. In DNA, the CDR3 is TGTGCCAGCAGTTACGACGGGGTTCAGCCCCAGCATTTT.

This rearrangement joins TRBV14 to TRBJ2-5; D is unresolved. CDR1 is SGHDN, CDR2 FVKESK, per germline. The V end lost 1 base, the J end lost 1 base, and 13 bases lay between the germline ends. The CDR3 contains 16 residues. The CDR3 sequence: CASSQVGLRVQETQYF. In nucleotides, the CDR3 is TGTGCCAGCAGCCAAGTTGGGCTAAGGGTCCAAGAGACCCAGTACTTC.

This clonotype was seen more than once but under ten times. The chain is built from TRBV6-2 or TRBV6-3 and TRBJ2-7; D is unclear. The CDR3 spans 13 residues. CDR1 MNHEY and CDR2 SVGEGT come from the germline V gene. Trimming removed 0 bases from V and 3 bases from J, with 6 bases in between. The CDR3 DNA sequence: TGTGCCAGCAGTTACTCGTGGAGCTACGAGCAGTACTTC. Its translation: CASSYSWSYEQYF.

This clonotype has at least ten counts. The genes are TRBV12-3 or TRBV12-4 and TRBJ1-2, with 8 positions matching TRBD1. The V gene end was trimmed by 4 bases and the J gene end by 5 bases; junction bases not matched to a gene: 9. The CDR3 is 15 amino acids. CDR3 in DNA: TGTGCCAGCAGTTCCCGTCAGGGGGCCTGGTATGGCTACACCTTC. Residues: CASSSRQGAWYGYTF.

V and J are TRBV29-1 and TRBJ1-1, with 8 bases lining up with TRBD1. The CDR3 contains 11 residues. J lost 10 bases, V lost 5 bases, and 6 bases had no gene match. Germline lookup yields CDR1 SQVTM and CDR2 ANQGSEA. CDR3 in DNA: TGCAGCGTTTTAGGACAGGGTACAGCTTTCTTT. As protein: CSVLGQGTAFF.

Ten or more counts support this clonotype. The V call is TRBV6-5, the J call TRBJ2-1; tentatively, D is TRBD1 (6 bases). The CDR3 totals 12 residues. Trimming cost V 6 bases and J 8 bases, with 11 bases left between them. The germline gives CDR1 MNHEY, CDR2 SVGAGI. The CDR3 DNA follows: TGTGCCAGCAGAACAGGGTCTCATGAGCAGTTCTTC. Translated: CASRTGSHEQFF.

V usage is TRBV11-2 and J usage is TRBJ2-1; 11 bases match TRBD1. V lost 5 bases to trimming and J lost 12 bases; unmatched junction nucleotides: 3. This CDR3 has 12 amino acids. Germline V CDR1 and CDR2: SGHAT, FQNNGV. This CDR3 is CASSPGTGGQFF. CDR3 bases: TGTGCCAGCAGCCCTGGGACAGGGGGGCAGTTCTTC.